The 21 T cell receptor beta chains given below trace back to one sample, sequenced in a study of control samples from healthy donors and cancer patients. The method was immunoSEQ multiplex PCR; TCRdb's version includes in-frame clones alone and lacks a portion of them. Of some 140,000 clones in the sample, about nine tenths were seen once. Sequenced input: PBMCs. All receptors come from a man aged 45-65 years with head and neck cancer.

The rearrangement links TRBV18 to TRBJ2-3; 7 bases fit TRBD2. Unmatched junction bases numbered 8, after V lost 4 bases and J lost 1 base. CDR3 length equals 16 residues. Per the germline V gene, CDR1 is KGHSH and CDR2 is LQKENI. CDR3 sequence: CASSQRLAGGTDTQYF. The CDR3, as DNA: TGTGCCAGCTCACAGCGTTTGGCGGGGGGCACAGATACGCAGTATTTT.

This clone is a singleton in its sample. The chain carries TRBV11-2 and TRBJ2-5; D is unresolved. Per the germline V gene, CDR1 is SGHAT and CDR2 is FQNNGV. CDR3 length: 14 residues. Trimming removed 0 bases from V and 4 bases from J, with 9 bases in between. The chain's CDR3 is CASSLDIFPETQYF. In DNA form, the CDR3 reads TGTGCCAGCAGCTTAGACATATTCCCAGAGACCCAGTACTTC. Together with reference TRBV11-2 and TRBJ2-5, the CDR3 gives the full variable domain: EAGVAQSPRYKIIEKRQSVAFWCNPISGHATLYWYQQILGQGPKLLIQFQNNGVVDDSQLPKDRFSAERLKGVDSTLKIQPAKLEDSAVYLCASSLDIFPETQYFGPGTRLLVL.

The rearrangement joins TRBV3-1 (or the pseudogene TRBV3-2) to TRBJ2-1, with D tentatively TRBD1 (5 bases). The CDR3 consists of 14 residues. Deletions cut 3 bases from V and 3 bases from J, with 9 bases between. In germline, CDR1 is LGHDT, CDR2 YNNKEL (reference sequence). The CDR3 DNA reads as TGTGCCAGCAGCCACGACAGAGACTACAATGAGCAGTTCTTC. The encoded protein is CASSHDRDYNEQFF.

V is TRBV6-5 and J is TRBJ2-5, with 7 bases that match TRBD1. The V gene's germline CDR1 is MNHEY and CDR2 SVGAGI. Trimming cost V 7 bases and J 2 bases; bases outside gene matches: 4. The CDR3 consists of 13 residues. The CDR3 is CASNRDRQETQYF. The CDR3 DNA follows: TGTGCCAGCAATAGGGACAGACAAGAGACCCAGTACTTC.

V is TRBV4-1 and J is TRBJ1-2, with D unresolved. The V gene's germline CDR1 is MGHRA and CDR2 YSYEKL. V was trimmed by 6 bases and J by 1 base, leaving 15 bases between them. The CDR3 loop spans 15 amino acids. In nucleotides, the CDR3 is TGCGCCAGCAGTCTGGGAACAGATTTTAACTATGGCTACACCTTC. This translates into CASSLGTDFNYGYTF.

The J gene is TRBJ2-7, the V gene TRBV5-6, with D perhaps TRBD2 (5 bases). Trimming pared 2 bases from V and 6 bases from J, leaving 9 bases between. The CDR3 has 12 residues. Germline values: CDR1 SGHDT, CDR2 YYEEEE. The CDR3 loop is CASSFGRGEQYF. For the CDR3, the DNA is TGTGCCAGCAGCTTCGGACGGGGCGAGCAGTACTTC. Drawing the rest from reference TRBV5-6 and TRBJ2-7, the complete variable domain is DAGVTQSPTHLIKTRGQQVTLRCSPKSGHDTVSWYQQALGQGPQFIFQYYEEEERQRGNFPDRFSGHQFPNYSSELNVNALLLGDSALYLCASSFGRGEQYFGPGTRLTVT.

This clone was observed once. This chain's CDR3 is CASSIWSGADNEQFF. CDR3 coding DNA: TGTGCCAGTAGTATTTGGTCGGGAGCCGACAATGAGCAGTTCTTC. The chain employs TRBV19 and TRBJ2-1; weak D call: TRBD2 (6 bases). V was cut by 3 bases and J by 5 bases, with 14 bases left in between. CDR1 LNHDA and CDR2 SQIVND come from the germline V gene (reference sequence). The CDR3 has 15 amino acids.

Only one count was recorded for this clone. The chain carries TRBV19 and TRBJ2-2, with a weak D call TRBD1 (6 bases). V lost 7 bases to trimming and J lost 4 bases, with 16 bases between them. Germline assignment: CDR1 LNHDA and CDR2 SQIVND (reference sequence). The CDR3 extends over 15 amino acids. CDR3 residues: CASTPWTEFTGELFF. CDR3 nucleotide sequence: TGTGCCAGTACCCCTTGGACAGAGTTCACCGGGGAGCTGTTTTTT.

The chain couples TRBV27 to TRBJ2-2; 9 bases match TRBD2. The CDR3 runs to 16 residues. In germline, CDR1 is MNHEY, CDR2 SMNVEV (reference sequence). Trimming took 5 bases from V and 2 from J; bases not matched to a gene: 6. CDR3 nucleotides: TGTGCCAGCAGTCGAATAGCGGGAGCAAACACCGGGGAGCTGTTTTTT. Residues: CASSRIAGANTGELFF.

The chain couples TRBV5-1 to TRBJ2-1; 10 bases align to TRBD1. The junction had 8 bases not matched to a gene; V was cut back by 4 bases and J by 4 bases. The CDR3 contains 16 residues. The germline V gene encodes CDR1 SGHRS and CDR2 YFSETQ. In DNA, the CDR3 is TGCGCCAGCAGCGGAGAGACAGGGGGCGGATACAATGAGCAGTTCTTC. Residues: CASSGETGGGYNEQFF.

The chain couples TRBV14 to TRBJ2-1, with a possible D match to TRBD2 (5 bases). V was pared by 3 bases and J by 7 bases, with 22 bases between. Germline CDR1 and CDR2: SGHDN and FVKESK. This CDR3 region has 17 residues. The DNA of the CDR3 is TGTGCCAGCAGCCACCGAATCGGGCTAGCCGAAGTAAATGAGCAGTTCTTC. It yields the protein CASSHRIGLAEVNEQFF.

The chain couples TRBV5-1 to TRBJ2-1; D uncertain. V dropped 7 bases and J dropped 5 bases, with 7 bases sitting between them. Germline assignment: CDR1 SGHRS and CDR2 YFSETQ. The CDR3 sequence is 11 residues long. As DNA, the CDR3 is TGCGCCAGCCAGCTGGACAATGAGCAGTTCTTC. It translates to CASQLDNEQFF.

This sequence joins TRBV5-5 and TRBJ2-3; D perhaps matches TRBD2 (5 bases). The CDR3 is 15 amino acids. Germline loops: CDR1 SGHKS, CDR2 YYEKEE (reference sequence). V lost 0 bases and J 4 bases, leaving 12 bases between the germline ends. The CDR3 loop reads CASSLASSISDTQYF. CDR3 bases: TGTGCCAGCAGCTTGGCGTCTAGCATTTCAGATACGCAGTATTTT.

This clone was seen a few times. The chain uses TRBV20-1 and TRBJ1-3, with D tentatively TRBD1 (6 bases). This CDR3 comprises 18 residues. The V end was cut by 3 bases, the J end by 3 bases, with 24 bases between. Germline CDR1 reads DFQATT; CDR2 reads SNEGSKA (reference sequence). CDR3 DNA: TGCAGTGCTAGTCCCGTCCTCAGGGGAAATAGTAATGGAAACACCATATATTTT. Its protein product is CSASPVLRGNSNGNTIYF.

This rearrangement joins TRBV6-5 to TRBJ2-3; tentatively, D is TRBD2 (6 bases). CDR1 MNHEY and CDR2 SVGAGI come from the germline V gene. This CDR3 has 15 amino acids. V gave up 4 bases and J gave up 1 base, with 12 bases separating them. This CDR3 is CASSLLAGGTDTQYF. CDR3 sequence (DNA): TGTGCCAGCAGTTTACTAGCTGGGGGCACAGATACGCAGTATTTT.

The chain has TRBV6-5 and TRBJ1-4; D perhaps matches TRBD1 (6 bases). The CDR3 is 14 amino acids. CDR1 is MNHEY, CDR2 SVGAGI, per germline. Trimming removed 5 bases at V and 4 bases at J, with 11 bases between. The CDR3 sequence: CASSRTVLNEKLFF. Here the CDR3 DNA reads TGTGCCAGCAGTCGGACAGTACTTAATGAAAAACTGTTTTTT.

The V gene is TRBV5-1, the J gene TRBJ2-7; 10 bases fit TRBD2. CDR3 length: 15 residues. Germline CDR1 is SGHRS and CDR2 is YFSETQ. V shed 4 bases and J 3 bases; nucleotides not matched to a gene: 7. The CDR3 bases are TGCGCCAGCAGCCCCCTGGCTAGCGGGGGCTACGAGCAGTACTTC. Its protein product is CASSPLASGGYEQYF.

The CDR3 sequence is CASSPRTGSPEQYF. In DNA form, the CDR3 reads TGTGCCAGCAGTCCTCGGACAGGGTCTCCCGAGCAGTACTTC. The chain links TRBV28 to TRBJ2-7; 8 bases are shared with TRBD1. Per germline, CDR1 MDHEN and CDR2 SYDVKM. The ends lost 5 bases at V and 6 bases at J; junction bases unmatched: 9. CDR3 length: 14 residues.

The V call is TRBV10-3, the J call TRBJ1-6; D is unclear. V was clipped by 4 bases and J by 7 bases, with 5 bases between them. The CDR3 spans 12 residues. Germline lookup yields CDR1 ENHRY and CDR2 SYGVKD. The CDR3 DNA is TGTGCCATCAGTGCCGAAAATTCACCCCTCCACTTT. Amino acid sequence: CAISAENSPLHF.

V gene TRBV18 combines with J gene TRBJ2-3; no clear D gene. Germline V CDR1 and CDR2: KGHSH, LQKENI. The CDR3 sequence is 15 residues long. V lost 3 bases and J lost 0, with 10 bases in between. The CDR3 reads CASSPPAISTDTQYF. For the CDR3, the DNA is TGTGCCAGCTCACCCCCCGCGATTAGCACAGATACGCAGTATTTT.

This chain links TRBV2 with TRBJ2-5; 10 positions match TRBD1. With 7 bases clipped from V and 4 bases from J, the junction kept 6 bases outside the gene matches. Germline CDR1 and CDR2: SNHLY and FYNNEI. The CDR3 length is 14 residues. CDR3 DNA sequence: TGTGCCAGCACTTGGACAGGGGGGGGAGAGACCCAGTACTTC. Translated: CASTWTGGGETQYF.